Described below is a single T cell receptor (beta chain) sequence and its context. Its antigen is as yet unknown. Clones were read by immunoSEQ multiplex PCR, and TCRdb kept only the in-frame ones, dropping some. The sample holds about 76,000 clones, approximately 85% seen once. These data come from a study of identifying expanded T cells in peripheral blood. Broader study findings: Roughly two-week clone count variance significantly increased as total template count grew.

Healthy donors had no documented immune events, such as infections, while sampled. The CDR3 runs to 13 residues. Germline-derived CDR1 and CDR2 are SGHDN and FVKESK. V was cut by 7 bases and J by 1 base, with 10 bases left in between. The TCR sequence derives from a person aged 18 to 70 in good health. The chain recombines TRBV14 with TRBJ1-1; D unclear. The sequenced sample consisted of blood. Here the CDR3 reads CASNRVGNTEAFF. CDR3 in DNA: TGTGCCAGCAACCGGGTGGGGAACACTGAAGCTTTCTTT. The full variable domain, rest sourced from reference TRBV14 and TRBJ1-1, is EAGVTQFPSHSVIEKGQTVTLRCDPISGHDNLYWYRRVMGKEIKFLLHFVKESKQDESGMPNNRFLAERTGGTYSTLKVQPAELEDSGVYFCASNRVGNTEAFFGQGTRLTVV.